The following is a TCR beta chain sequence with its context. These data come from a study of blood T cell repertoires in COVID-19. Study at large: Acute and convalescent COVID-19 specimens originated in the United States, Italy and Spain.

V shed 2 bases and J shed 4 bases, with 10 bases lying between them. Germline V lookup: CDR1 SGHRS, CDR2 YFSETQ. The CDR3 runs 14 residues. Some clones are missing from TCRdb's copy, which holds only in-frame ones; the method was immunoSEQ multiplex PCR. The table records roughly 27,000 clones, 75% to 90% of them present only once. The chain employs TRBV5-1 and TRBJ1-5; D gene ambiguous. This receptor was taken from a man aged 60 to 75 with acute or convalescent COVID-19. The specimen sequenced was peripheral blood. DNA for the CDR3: TGCGCCAGCAGCTTTATCGGAGGAAATCAGCCCCAGCATTTT. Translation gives CASSFIGGNQPQHF.